One sample yielded the 30 T cell receptor beta chains listed below, sequenced in a study of T cells after yellow fever vaccination. TCRdb used MiXCR to reprocess the 5' RACE reads, holding one entry per CDR3 protein. The sample has some 350,000 distinct CDR3 sequences; 4% are singletons. Sequenced material: PBMCs, taken 5 days after the yellow fever booster vaccination. The source of these receptors is a man in his late teens or twenties who received the YFV17D yellow fever vaccine.

This chain uses TRBV9 with TRBJ2-1; 10 nucleotides align to TRBD1. The V segment lost 3 bases and the J segment 0 bases; nucleotides outside the gene matches: 9. The CDR3 covers 18 residues. The germline V gene encodes CDR1 SGDLS and CDR2 YYNGEE. The CDR3 DNA sequence: TGTGCCAGCAGCGGGGGACAGGGGCCCTCTAGCTCCTACAATGAGCAGTTCTTC. Translating it yields CASSGGQGPSSSYNEQFF. The entire variable domain, with the rest obtained from reference TRBV9 and TRBJ2-1, is as follows: DSGVTQTPKHLITATGQRVTLRCSPRSGDLSVYWYQQSLDQGLQFLIQYYNGEERAKGNILERFSAQQFPDLHSELNLSSLELGDSALYFCASSGGQGPSSSYNEQFFGPGTRLTVL.

This chain uses TRBV7-8 with TRBJ2-1; either TRBD1 or TRBD2 may fit D (5 bases each). Germline V gene sequence: CDR1 SGHVS, CDR2 FQNEAQ. The germline V and J ends were trimmed by 3 bases and 7 bases, with 13 bases remaining between them. CDR3 length: 14 amino acids. The CDR3 loop reads CASSLGRVLNEQFF. CDR3 DNA: TGTGCCAGCAGCTTGGGACGAGTGCTTAATGAGCAGTTCTTC.

The chain joins TRBV5-1 to TRBJ1-2; no clear D gene. The CDR3 is 13 residues long. Per the germline V gene, CDR1 is SGHRS and CDR2 is YFSETQ. V gave up 2 bases and J gave up 4 bases, with 9 bases separating them. This chain's CDR3 is CASSFTVVYGYTF. In DNA, the CDR3 is TGCGCCAGCAGCTTCACCGTAGTCTATGGCTACACCTTC.

The chain recombines TRBV4-1 with TRBJ2-5; D remains ambiguous. This CDR3 has 12 residues. CDR1 is MGHRA, CDR2 YSYEKL, per germline. The ends were cut back, 3 bases at V and 7 bases at J, with 9 bases in the middle. The CDR3 nucleotides read TGCGCCAGCAGCCACGTTCCAGGGACCCAGTACTTC. It yields the protein CASSHVPGTQYF.

The table lists this clonotype with a few counts. CDR3 nucleotide sequence: TGCGCCAGCAGCCAAGATTTCACAGGAGGTAATCGAAAACTGTTTTTT. Residues: CASSQDFTGGNRKLFF. The genes are TRBV4-3 and TRBJ1-4, with D perhaps TRBD1 (5 bases). V gave up 0 bases and J gave up 10 bases, with 18 bases separating them. The CDR3 length is 16 residues. The germline gives CDR1 LGHNA, CDR2 YSLEER.

In its sample, this clonotype was seen a few times. The chain carries TRBV12-3 or TRBV12-4 and TRBJ1-1; 9 bases fit TRBD1. This CDR3 contains 14 residues. Trimming cost V 6 bases and J 4 bases; bases outside gene matches: 6. CDR3 nucleotides: TGTGCCAGCAGGCCGGGACAGGGCGTCACTGAAGCTTTCTTT. This sequence encodes CASRPGQGVTEAFF.

The sample holds a few counts of this clonotype. The CDR3 sequence: CASSSFNEQFF. CDR3 bases: TGCGCCAGCAGCTCTTTTAATGAGCAGTTCTTC. The rearrangement links TRBV5-1 to TRBJ2-1; D is unresolved. The CDR3 loop spans 11 amino acids. Trimming removed 3 bases at V and 7 bases at J, with 5 bases between. Germline values: CDR1 SGHRS, CDR2 YFSETQ.

This clonotype has a count of ten or more. V is TRBV27 and J is TRBJ2-5, with 7 bases lining up with TRBD2. This CDR3 spans 13 amino acids. Germline V gene data show CDR1 as MNHEY and CDR2 as SMNVEV (reference sequence). Germline trimming cut 5 bases from V and 7 bases from J; bases unmatched to any gene: 7. The CDR3 coding sequence is TGTGCCAGCAGTCTCCGATGGGGGGGGACCCAGTACTTC. Its translation: CASSLRWGGTQYF.

This clonotype was observed at least ten times. The DNA of the CDR3 is TGCGCCAGCAGGGTTACCGGGACAGGGAGTACGCCTGAAGCTTTCTTT. Residues: CASRVTGTGSTPEAFF. The rearrangement joins TRBV5-1 to TRBJ1-1, with 9 bases fitting TRBD1. The CDR3 spans 16 residues. Per the germline V gene, CDR1 is SGHRS and CDR2 is YFSETQ. Trimming at V came to 5 bases and at J to 6 bases, leaving 14 bases not matched to a gene.

This clonotype was counted ten times or more. The chain recombines TRBV13 with TRBJ1-2; D perhaps matches TRBD1 (5 bases). The CDR3 consists of 16 residues. In germline, CDR1 is PRHDT, CDR2 FYEKMQ (reference sequence). Trimming pared 0 bases from V and 7 bases from J, leaving 18 bases between. This CDR3 reads CASSLGLTGRPSGYTF. CDR3 sequence (DNA): TGTGCCAGCAGCTTAGGCCTAACGGGACGTCCTTCTGGCTACACCTTC.

V usage is TRBV20-1 and J usage is TRBJ1-4; D not certain. The CDR3 extends over 11 amino acids. Germline V gene lookup returns CDR1 DFQATT and CDR2 SNEGSKA (reference sequence). Trimming took off 1 base at V and 8 bases at J, with 5 bases between the two ends. The CDR3 DNA is TGCAGTGCTAGAGTATGGGAAAAACTGTTTTTT. Translation gives CSARVWEKLFF.

This clonotype has a count of ten or more. The chain links TRBV4-3 to TRBJ1-2, with D possibly TRBD1 on 6 matching bases. This CDR3 region has 16 residues. Germline-derived CDR1 and CDR2 are LGHNA and YSLEER. With 1 base removed from V and 8 bases from J, the gap between germline ends came to 20 bases. CDR3 nucleotides: TGCGCCAGCAGCCAAGTAGGCGGTGTCAGGGGAAGCGGCTACACCTTC. Translated: CASSQVGGVRGSGYTF.

Details on this clonotype: The junction shows a germline mismatch at one end, possibly a read error. The CDR3 loop is CASSVDQAGEMFF. The CDR3 nucleotides are TGTGCCAGTAGTGTGGATCAGGCCGGGGAGATGTTTTTT. The J gene is TRBJ2-2, the V gene TRBV19; tentatively, D is TRBD2 (5 bases). Germline V gives CDR1 LNHDA, CDR2 SQIVND (reference sequence). CDR3 length equals 13 residues.

The chain recombines TRBV4-1 with TRBJ1-5; no clear D. Germline CDR1 reads MGHRA; CDR2 reads YSYEKL. There are 15 residues in the CDR3. V was shortened by 1 base and J by 5 bases, with 12 bases between the two germline ends. CDR3: CASSQGFGRYQPQHF. In nucleotides, the CDR3 is TGCGCCAGCAGCCAAGGATTTGGTAGATATCAGCCCCAGCATTTT.

V and J are TRBV6-1 and TRBJ2-7; 7 bases align to TRBD1. Losses at the gene ends were 6 bases for V and 3 bases for J; bases not matched to a gene: 11. The germline CDR1 and CDR2 sequences are MNHNS and SASEGT. The CDR3 consists of 15 residues. The CDR3: CASRKGQEGHYEQYV. For the CDR3, the DNA is TGTGCCAGCAGAAAAGGACAGGAAGGACACTACGAGCAGTACGTC.

This clonotype has a handful of counts. V is TRBV4-3 and J is TRBJ2-3; 7 bases match TRBD1. The CDR3 has 16 residues. With 4 bases clipped from V and 2 bases from J, the junction kept 9 bases outside the gene matches. Germline CDR1 is LGHNA and CDR2 is YSLEER. The CDR3 reads CASSPGTERSTDTQYF. The CDR3, as DNA: TGCGCCAGCAGCCCTGGGACAGAGCGTTCCACAGATACGCAGTATTTT.

The chain uses TRBV6-5 and TRBJ1-1; 8 positions match TRBD1. This CDR3 is 17 amino acids long. The ends lost 3 bases at V and 0 bases at J; junction bases unmatched: 9. Germline V gene data show CDR1 as MNHEY and CDR2 as SVGAGI. CDR3 nucleotides: TGTGCCAGCAGTTATACAGGGGGAGTCCGGATGAACACTGAAGCTTTCTTT. This codes for CASSYTGGVRMNTEAFF.

The V call is TRBV20-1, the J call TRBJ2-3; the match to TRBD2 covers 10 bases. CDR1 and CDR2 (germline): DFQATT, SNEGSKA (reference sequence). V lost 0 bases and J lost 5; bases outside the gene matches: 8. This CDR3 comprises 16 residues. The chain's CDR3 is CSARDPSGGAGDTQYF. CDR3 coding DNA: TGCAGTGCTAGAGATCCGAGCGGGGGGGCAGGAGATACGCAGTATTTT.

The table lists this clonotype with many counts. The rearrangement joins TRBV5-1 to TRBJ1-1, with no clear D. V was cut by 0 bases and J by 0 bases, with 6 bases left in between. CDR1 and CDR2 (germline): SGHRS, YFSETQ. The CDR3 totals 14 residues. The CDR3 nucleotides read TGCGCCAGCAGCTTGGAATGGATGAACACTGAAGCTTTCTTT. Translating gives CASSLEWMNTEAFF.

V is TRBV19 and J is TRBJ1-5; 11 nucleotides match TRBD1. The length of the CDR3 is 16 residues. J gave up 7 bases and V 0 bases, and 5 bases lay outside the gene matches. The germline V gene encodes CDR1 LNHDA and CDR2 SQIVND (reference sequence). CDR3 sequence (DNA): TGTGCCAGTAGTATAGACCGGGACAGGGGGAACCAGCCCCAGCATTTT. Protein product: CASSIDRDRGNQPQHF.

J is TRBJ2-3 and V is TRBV7-3; no firm D call. Per the germline V gene, CDR1 is SGHTA and CDR2 is FQGTGA. V lost 6 bases and J lost 2, with 12 bases in between. The CDR3 sequence is 14 residues long. DNA of the CDR3: TGTGCCAGCAGTTTCGGGTTACACACAGATACGCAGTATTTT. Its translation is CASSFGLHTDTQYF. Full variable domain (remainder filled in from reference TRBV7-3 and TRBJ2-3): GAGVSQTPSNKVTEKGKYVELRCDPISGHTALYWYRQSLGQGPEFLIYFQGTGAADDSGLPNDRFFAVRPEGSVSTLKIQRTERGDSAVYLCASSFGLHTDTQYFGPGTRLTVL.

Ten or more counts support this clonotype. This chain uses TRBV5-5 with TRBJ2-1; D is unclear. Germline V gene lookup returns CDR1 SGHKS and CDR2 YYEKEE (reference sequence). Between the trimmed V and J ends, which lost 5 bases and 6 bases, there was a span of 12 bases. The CDR3 is 13 residues long. CDR3 sequence: CASRTDPSNEQFF. For the CDR3, the DNA is TGTGCCAGCAGGACCGATCCTAGCAATGAGCAGTTCTTC.

This clonotype has a handful of counts. This sequence joins TRBV5-8 and TRBJ2-7; a possible D gene is TRBD1 (5 bases). V was clipped by 8 bases and J by 2 bases, with 8 bases between them. This CDR3 region has 11 residues. Germline lookup yields CDR1 SGHTS and CDR2 YDEGEE. The CDR3 spells CASGRAYEQYF. The DNA of the CDR3 is TGTGCCAGTGGCAGGGCCTACGAGCAGTACTTC. Full variable domain (remainder filled in from reference TRBV5-8 and TRBJ2-7): EAGVTQSPTHLIKTRGQQATLRCSPISGHTSVYWYQQALGLGLQFLLWYDEGEERNRGNFPPRFSGRQFPNYSSELNVNALELEDSALYLCASGRAYEQYFGPGTRLTVT.

This chain connects TRBV4-1 to TRBJ1-3; the D is unclear. The CDR3 runs 15 residues. Per germline, CDR1 MGHRA and CDR2 YSYEKL. Trimming took off 4 bases at V and 7 bases at J, with 17 bases between the two ends. CDR3 amino acids: CASSLSGHRANTIYF. Here the CDR3 DNA reads TGCGCCAGCAGCCTTTCAGGTCATCGAGCCAACACCATATATTTT.

This clonotype was seen a few times. J is TRBJ2-1 and V is TRBV20-1; TRBD1 or TRBD2 may be the D gene (5 bases each). From germline, CDR1 is DFQATT and CDR2 SNEGSKA (reference sequence). The CDR3 runs to 15 residues. V was trimmed by 0 bases and J by 7 bases, leaving 16 bases between them. Here the CDR3 reads CSARDGARGTNEQFF. CDR3 coding DNA: TGCAGTGCTAGAGATGGGGCCCGGGGAACTAATGAGCAGTTCTTC.

This clonotype was observed a few times. A read error may produce the germline difference seen at one junction end. This rearrangement joins TRBV7-7 to TRBJ2-5; a weak D match, TRBD1 (5 bases). CDR3 length: 13 amino acids. Germline V gene data show CDR1 as SSHAT and CDR2 as FNYEAQ (reference sequence). The CDR3 region is CASSLFREQTQYF. The CDR3 DNA is TGTGCTAGCAGCTTATTCAGGGAACAGACCCAGTACTTC.

This chain joins TRBV7-9 and TRBJ2-4; possibly TRBD1 or TRBD2 for D (6 bases each). The germline gives CDR1 SEHNR, CDR2 FQNEAQ (reference sequence). V was trimmed by 5 bases and J by 0 bases, leaving 14 bases between them. The CDR3 spans 16 residues. In DNA, the CDR3 is TGTGCCAGCAGCCGGGGGCAGTCTATAGCCAAAAACATTCAGTACTTC. Amino acids: CASSRGQSIAKNIQYF. Full variable domain (remainder filled in from reference TRBV7-9 and TRBJ2-4): DTGVSQNPRHKITKRGQNVTFRCDPISEHNRLYWYRQTLGQGPEFLTYFQNEAQLEKSRLLSDRFSAERPKGSFSTLEIQRTEQGDSAMYLCASSRGQSIAKNIQYFGAGTRLSVL.

The rearrangement links TRBV5-1 to TRBJ2-1; either TRBD1 or TRBD2 may fit D (6 bases each). V was pared by 1 base and J by 1 base, with 12 bases between. The CDR3 consists of 16 residues. Germline V lookup: CDR1 SGHRS, CDR2 YFSETQ. CDR3 loop: CASSLRGEFSYNEQFF. The CDR3, as DNA: TGCGCCAGCAGCTTGAGGGGGGAGTTTTCCTACAATGAGCAGTTCTTC.

This clonotype has only a few counts. V gene TRBV6-2 or TRBV6-3 combines with J gene TRBJ2-1; 7 nucleotides agree with TRBD2. V trimming: 4 bases; J trimming: 9 bases; junction bases outside the gene matches: 9. This CDR3 spans 14 amino acids. Germline V gene data show CDR1 as MNHEY and CDR2 as SVGEGT. CDR3 sequence reads: CASSSGLGSSEQFF. CDR3 sequence (DNA): TGTGCCAGCAGTTCCGGACTAGGCTCGAGTGAGCAGTTCTTC.

The rearrangement joins TRBV10-3 to TRBJ1-2; D is unclear. Trimming stripped 3 bases from V and 7 bases from J, with 3 bases between. The CDR3 loop spans 10 amino acids. Germline V gives CDR1 ENHRY, CDR2 SYGVKD. The CDR3 protein is CAISDFGYTF. The CDR3 DNA sequence: TGTGCCATCAGTGACTTTGGCTACACCTTC.